These T cell receptor beta chains were read from a single sample in a study of blood T cell repertoires in COVID-19. Assay: immunoSEQ multiplex PCR; the TCRdb copy retains only in-frame clones and omits some. This sample has about 180,000 clones, with around 83% found just once. Material for sequencing was peripheral blood. The receptors here all came from a human donor in a cohort sampled during active COVID-19. CDR3s include the opening cysteine and the closing phenylalanine or tryptophan. Fields, in order: J gene, D gene, clone size, V gene, CDR3 protein, CDR3 DNA. D genes are given only for firm matches. Some rows have no size entry. The others give once, few or many, or a class for an expanded clone.

>TRBJ2-1|TRBD2|NA|TRBV5-4
CASSFSSLGLAGYNEQFF
TGTGCCAGCAGCTTCTCCTCCCTGGGACTAGCGGGATACAATGAGCAGTTCTTC
>TRBJ1-1|TRBD1|NA|TRBV7-9
CASSPNRGGMNTEAFF
TGTGCCAGCAGCCCCAACAGGGGGGGGATGAACACTGAAGCTTTCTTT
>TRBJ2-2|NA|NA|TRBV5-4
CASSLPGQERTVAGELFF
TGTGCCAGCAGCCTACCGGGACAAGAAAGAACGGTCGCCGGGGAGCTGTTTTTT
>TRBJ1-3|NA|NA|TRBV6-1
CASSDYRVGNTIYF
TGTGCCAGCAGTGATTACAGGGTTGGAAACACCATATATTTT
>TRBJ2-3|TRBD1|NA|TRBV5-1
CASSLVRTGGGSTDTQYF
TGCGCCAGCAGCTTGGTCCGGACAGGGGGCGGTAGCACAGATACGCAGTATTTT
>TRBJ1-6|NA|NA|TRBV12-5
CASGLVVGQGRNSPLHF
TGTGCTAGTGGTTTGGTTGTGGGGCAGGGTAGGAATTCACCCCTCCACTTT
>TRBJ2-3|TRBD2|NA|TRBV7-2
CASSRPTSGDTDTQYF
TGTGCCAGCAGTCGCCCGACTAGCGGGGACACAGATACGCAGTATTTT
>TRBJ2-2|NA|NA|TRBV19
CASSTAGGGKSPRELFF
TGTGCCAGTAGTACTGCTGGAGGTGGGAAATCTCCTCGGGAGCTGTTTTTT
>TRBJ2-3|TRBD2|NA|TRBV19
CASSARLAGTPSTDTQYF
TGTGCCAGTAGTGCCCGACTAGCGGGGACCCCTAGCACAGATACGCAGTATTTT
>TRBJ2-7|TRBD2|NA|TRBV20-1
CSASLQREGLFIEYF
TGCAGTGCTAGTCTCCAGCGGGAGGGCCTGTTCATAGAGTACTTC
>TRBJ1-1|NA|once|TRBV3-1/TRBV3-2
CASSQGGGEAFF
TGTGCCAGCAGCCAAGGGGGGGGAGAAGCTTTCTTT
>TRBJ1-1|NA|NA|TRBV6-6
CASSSGGGNTEAFF
TGTGCCAGCAGTTCCGGGGGAGGGAACACTGAAGCTTTCTTT
>TRBJ2-1|TRBD2|NA|TRBV7-8
CASSFLLAGDNEQFF
TGTGCCAGCAGCTTTTTACTAGCGGGGGACAATGAGCAGTTCTTC
>TRBJ2-7|TRBD1|NA|TRBV7-2
CASSPRRGQEAYEQYF
TGTGCCAGCAGCCCCCGGCGGGGACAGGAGGCCTACGAGCAGTACTTC
>TRBJ2-6|NA|NA|TRBV4-3
CASSQRGDRPSGANVLTF
TGCGCCAGCAGCCAAAGGGGCGACAGGCCCTCTGGGGCCAACGTCCTGACTTTC
>TRBJ2-3|NA|NA|TRBV24-1
CATSDPVEPSTDTQYF
TGTGCCACCAGTGACCCGGTCGAGCCTAGCACAGATACGCAGTATTTT
>TRBJ1-1|NA|NA|TRBV3-1/TRBV3-2
CASSPLDTLNTEAFF
TGTGCCAGCAGCCCCCTGGACACGTTGAACACTGAAGCTTTCTTT
>TRBJ2-7|NA|few|TRBV6-2/TRBV6-3
CASSYRSYEQYF
TGTGCCAGCAGTTATCGGTCCTACGAGCAGTACTTC
>TRBJ1-1|TRBD1|NA|TRBV4-3
CASSQDLSGGMNTEAFF
TGCGCCAGCAGCCAAGATCTGTCAGGGGGGATGAACACTGAAGCTTTCTTT
>TRBJ2-7|NA|NA|TRBV21-1
CASSNRMDTTYEQYF
TGTGCCAGCAGCAATCGGATGGACACTACCTACGAGCAGTACTTC
>TRBJ2-7|TRBD2|NA|TRBV12-3/TRBV12-4
CASSASGTYEQYF
TGTGCCAGCAGTGCTAGCGGGACCTACGAGCAGTACTTC
>TRBJ2-7|TRBD1|NA|TRBV7-2
CASRQTGGKYEQYF
TGTGCCAGCAGGCAGACAGGGGGAAAGTACGAGCAGTACTTC
>TRBJ2-7|TRBD1|few|TRBV3-1/TRBV3-2
CASSPRTGISYEQYF
TGTGCCAGCAGCCCGCGGACAGGGATCTCCTACGAGCAGTACTTC
>TRBJ2-7|NA|NA|TRBV7-9
CASSLAQGQYF
TGTGCCAGCAGCTTAGCTCAGGGGCAGTACTTC
>TRBJ2-7|NA|NA|TRBV21-1
CASSTFRDVAYEQYF
TGTGCCAGCAGCACATTCCGGGATGTAGCCTACGAGCAGTACTTC
>TRBJ1-1|NA|NA|TRBV7-6
CASSLGGASKAFF
TGTGCCAGCAGCTTGGGTGGGGCTAGTAAAGCTTTCTTT
>TRBJ1-5|NA|NA|TRBV9
CASSVGQATNQPQHF
TGTGCCAGCAGCGTAGGACAGGCAACTAATCAGCCCCAGCATTTT
>TRBJ1-6|NA|NA|TRBV6-5
CASSYRGESPLHF
TGTGCCAGCAGTTACCGGGGAGAATCACCCCTCCACTTT
>TRBJ2-7|TRBD1|NA|TRBV25-1
CASSAVGQGAREQYF
TGTGCCAGCAGTGCCGTGGGACAGGGGGCGCGAGAGCAGTACTTC
>TRBJ2-7|NA|NA|TRBV7-9
CASSLGYEEYEQYF
TGTGCCAGCAGCTTAGGTTATGAGGAGTACGAGCAGTACTTC
>TRBJ1-2|TRBD1|NA|TRBV5-5
CASSSGTGGGSGYTF
TGTGCCAGCAGCTCCGGGACAGGGGGCGGAAGTGGCTACACCTTC
>TRBJ2-7|TRBD1|once|TRBV19
CASSLGTGPPYEQYF
TGTGCCAGTAGTCTTGGGACAGGGCCACCTTACGAGCAGTACTTC
>TRBJ1-2|TRBD1|NA|TRBV28
CASSLSLDRGTHGYTF
TGTGCCAGCAGTTTATCTTTGGACAGGGGGACGCATGGCTACACCTTC
>TRBJ1-2|TRBD1|NA|TRBV7-2
CASSLEQGFGYTF
TGTGCCAGCAGCTTAGAACAGGGGTTTGGCTACACCTTC
>TRBJ2-1|TRBD2|NA|TRBV19
CASSSGGAEQFF
TGTGCCAGTAGTAGCGGGGGGGCCGAGCAGTTCTTC
>TRBJ2-5|NA|NA|TRBV9
CASSPHADQETQYF
TGTGCCAGCAGCCCCCACGCGGACCAAGAGACCCAGTACTTC
>TRBJ1-1|NA|NA|TRBV12-2
CASRLTGGRNTEAFF
TGTGCAAGTCGCTTAACAGGGGGCCGGAACACTGAAGCTTTCTTT
>TRBJ2-1|TRBD1|once|TRBV10-3
CATTPTGGQGEQFF
TGTGCCACCACTCCGACAGGGGGGCAGGGTGAGCAGTTCTTC
>TRBJ1-6|TRBD1|few|TRBV28
CASSVDRINSPLHF
TGTGCCAGCAGTGTGGACAGGATTAATTCACCCCTCCACTTT
>TRBJ2-3|NA|NA|TRBV7-2
CASSLAGGDTQYF
TGTGCCAGCAGCTTAGCGGGGGGAGATACGCAGTATTTT
>TRBJ2-7|NA|NA|TRBV28
CASSLPRYEQYF
TGTGCCAGCAGTTTACCCCGTTACGAGCAGTACTTC
>TRBJ2-2|TRBD2|NA|TRBV6-2/TRBV6-3
CASSATSGGYTGELFF
TGTGCCAGCAGTGCGACTAGCGGGGGGTACACCGGGGAGCTGTTTTTT
>TRBJ2-7|TRBD1|NA|TRBV7-2
CASSLNRGDEQYF
TGTGCCAGCAGCTTAAACAGGGGGGACGAGCAGTACTTC
>TRBJ2-1|TRBD2|NA|TRBV19
CASSVGGNEQFF
TGTGCCAGTAGTGTGGGGGGGAATGAGCAGTTCTTC
>TRBJ2-6|NA|NA|TRBV5-1
CASSAAPGSGANVLTF
TGCGCCAGCAGCGCCGCGCCGGGGTCTGGGGCCAACGTCCTGACTTTC
>TRBJ2-2|NA|NA|TRBV7-2
CASSPGGSGELFF
TGTGCCAGCAGCCCAGGGGGGTCGGGGGAGCTGTTTTTT
>TRBJ1-3|TRBD1|NA|TRBV7-2
CASSLGTGNTIYF
TGTGCCAGCAGCTTGGGGACAGGGAACACCATATATTTT
>TRBJ1-5|NA|NA|TRBV12-3/TRBV12-4
CASSAGGNQPQHF
TGTGCCAGCAGTGCGGGGGGGAATCAGCCCCAGCATTTT
>TRBJ1-5|NA|NA|TRBV28
CATRGASNQPQHF
TGTGCCACCCGGGGAGCGAGCAATCAGCCCCAGCATTTT
>TRBJ1-5|NA|NA|TRBV4-3
CASSQGPGTPGDQPQHF
TGCGCCAGCAGCCAAGGCCCAGGGACGCCGGGGGATCAGCCCCAGCATTTT
>TRBJ2-7|NA|once|TRBV12-3/TRBV12-4
CASTRDTSYEQYF
TGTGCCAGCACCCGGGACACTTCCTACGAGCAGTACTTC
>TRBJ1-4|TRBD1|NA|TRBV11-2
CASSAGTGGEKLFF
TGTGCCAGCAGCGCCGGGACAGGGGGAGAAAAACTGTTTTTT